The present TCR beta chain was sequenced within a study of T cells in Graves' hyperthyroidism and ophthalmopathy. Study at large: At initial diagnosis, before any treatment had begun, peripheral blood was obtained. Study-level points and caveats: For ophthalmopathy, model prediction preceded onset by a median around 7 months.

Authors of the study amplified TCR beta CDR3 regions from RNA transcripts. The TCR CDR3 was amplified in a first-round RT-PCR using the HTBI primer set. TCRdb analysed the multiplex PCR reads with MiXCR anew, one entry per CDR3 protein. Of about 640,000 distinct CDR3 sequences listed, more than 12% are singletons. This clonotype was detected many times. The antigen remains undetermined. The source is a woman in her forties or fifties with Graves' ophthalmopathy. Sequenced material: blood.

Here the CDR3 DNA reads TGCAGTGCTAGGAGAACAGGGAACGAGCAGTTCTTC. Its translation: CSARRTGNEQFF. V and J are TRBV20-1 and TRBJ2-1, with a tentative D call TRBD1 (6 bases). This CDR3 region has 12 residues. CDR1 DFQATT and CDR2 SNEGSKA come from the germline V gene (reference sequence). Trimming removed 3 bases at V and 10 bases at J, with 13 bases between.